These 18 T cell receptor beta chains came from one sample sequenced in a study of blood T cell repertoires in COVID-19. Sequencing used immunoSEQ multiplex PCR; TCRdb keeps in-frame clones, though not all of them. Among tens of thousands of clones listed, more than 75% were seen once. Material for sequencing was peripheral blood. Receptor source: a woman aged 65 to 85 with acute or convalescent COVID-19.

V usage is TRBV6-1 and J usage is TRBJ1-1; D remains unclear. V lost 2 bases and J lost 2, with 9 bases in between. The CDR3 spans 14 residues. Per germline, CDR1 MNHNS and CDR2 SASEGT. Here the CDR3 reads CASSEQLFNTEAFF. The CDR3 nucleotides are TGTGCCAGCAGTGAACAGTTGTTTAACACTGAAGCTTTCTTT.

The CDR3, as DNA: TGTGCCAGCAGTTTGGGACAGGGCTATGGCTACACCTTC. Protein product: CASSLGQGYGYTF. This sequence joins TRBV27 and TRBJ1-2; 9 bases map to TRBD1. CDR1 is MNHEY, CDR2 SMNVEV, per germline (reference sequence). V lost 3 bases and J lost 4; bases outside the gene matches: 0. This CDR3 has 13 amino acids.

CDR3 residues: CAISVLGHSTGELFF. The DNA of the CDR3 is TGTGCCATCAGTGTGTTAGGACACAGCACCGGGGAGCTGTTTTTT. The rearrangement joins TRBV10-3 to TRBJ2-2; tentative D call: TRBD1 (5 bases). Trimming removed 4 bases at V and 4 bases at J, with 13 bases between. The CDR3 extends over 15 amino acids. CDR1 is ENHRY, CDR2 SYGVKD, per germline.

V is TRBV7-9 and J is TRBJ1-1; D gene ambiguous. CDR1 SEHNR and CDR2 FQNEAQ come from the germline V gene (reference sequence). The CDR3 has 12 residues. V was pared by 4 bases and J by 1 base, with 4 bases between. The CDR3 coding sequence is TGTGCCAGCAGCTGGGCGAACACTGAAGCTTTCTTT. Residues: CASSWANTEAFF.

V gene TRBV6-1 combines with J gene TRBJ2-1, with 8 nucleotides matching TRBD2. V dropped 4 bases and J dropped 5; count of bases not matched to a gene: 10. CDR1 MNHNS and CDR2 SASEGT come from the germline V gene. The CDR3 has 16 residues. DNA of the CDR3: TGTGCCAGCAGTGTGAGACTAGCGCGGAACAACAATGAGCAGTTCTTC. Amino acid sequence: CASSVRLARNNNEQFF.

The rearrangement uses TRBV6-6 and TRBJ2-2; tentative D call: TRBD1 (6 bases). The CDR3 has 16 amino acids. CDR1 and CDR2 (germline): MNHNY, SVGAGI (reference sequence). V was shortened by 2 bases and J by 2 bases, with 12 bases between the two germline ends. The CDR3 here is CASSYHRDTNTGELFF. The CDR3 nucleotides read TGTGCCAGCAGTTACCACCGGGACACTAACACCGGGGAGCTGTTTTTT.

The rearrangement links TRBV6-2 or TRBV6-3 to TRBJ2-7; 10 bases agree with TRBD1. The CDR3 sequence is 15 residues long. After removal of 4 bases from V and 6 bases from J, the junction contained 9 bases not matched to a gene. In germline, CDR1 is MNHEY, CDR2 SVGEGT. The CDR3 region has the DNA TGTGCCAGCAGTTGGACAGGGGGGGCCTCGGGCGAGCAGTACGTC. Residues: CASSWTGGASGEQYV.

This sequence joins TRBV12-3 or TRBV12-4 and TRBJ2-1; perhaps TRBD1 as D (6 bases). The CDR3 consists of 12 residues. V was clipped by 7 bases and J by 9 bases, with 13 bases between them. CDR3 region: CASTIRGAEQFF. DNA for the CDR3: TGTGCCAGCACCATCAGGGGTGCTGAGCAGTTCTTC.

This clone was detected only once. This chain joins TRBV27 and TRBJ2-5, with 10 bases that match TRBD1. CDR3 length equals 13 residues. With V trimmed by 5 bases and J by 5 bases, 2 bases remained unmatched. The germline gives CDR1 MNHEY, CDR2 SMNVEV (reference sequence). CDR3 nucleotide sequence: TGTGCCAGCAGTCCGGACAGGGGGGAGACCCAGTACTTC. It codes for CASSPDRGETQYF.

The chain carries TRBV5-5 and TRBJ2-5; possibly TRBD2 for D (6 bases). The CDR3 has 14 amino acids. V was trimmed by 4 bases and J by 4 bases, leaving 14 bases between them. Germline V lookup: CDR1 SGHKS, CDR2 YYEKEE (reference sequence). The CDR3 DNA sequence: TGTGCCAGCAGCCTCCAATTGGGGGGAGAGACCCAGTACTTC. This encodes CASSLQLGGETQYF.

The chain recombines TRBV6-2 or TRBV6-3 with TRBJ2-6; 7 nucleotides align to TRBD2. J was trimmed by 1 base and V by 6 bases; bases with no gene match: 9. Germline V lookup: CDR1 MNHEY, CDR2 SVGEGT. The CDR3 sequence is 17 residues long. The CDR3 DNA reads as TGTGCCAGCAGCCCTGCCGGGGGGACTTCTGGGGCCAACGTCCTGACTTTC. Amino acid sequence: CASSPAGGTSGANVLTF.

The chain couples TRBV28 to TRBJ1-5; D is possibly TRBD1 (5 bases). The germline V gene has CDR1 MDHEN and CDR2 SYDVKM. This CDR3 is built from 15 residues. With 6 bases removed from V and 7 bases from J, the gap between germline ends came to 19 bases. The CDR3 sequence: CASSQTQGLRQPQHF. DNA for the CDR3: TGTGCCAGCAGCCAAACCCAGGGTCTGAGGCAGCCCCAGCATTTT.

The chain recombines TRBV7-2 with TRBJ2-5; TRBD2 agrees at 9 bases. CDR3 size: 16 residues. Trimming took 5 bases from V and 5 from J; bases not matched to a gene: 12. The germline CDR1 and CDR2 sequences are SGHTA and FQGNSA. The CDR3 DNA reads TGTGCCAGCAGCGGAGCCCCGGGACTAGCTGTCGAGACCCAGTACTTC. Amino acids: CASSGAPGLAVETQYF.

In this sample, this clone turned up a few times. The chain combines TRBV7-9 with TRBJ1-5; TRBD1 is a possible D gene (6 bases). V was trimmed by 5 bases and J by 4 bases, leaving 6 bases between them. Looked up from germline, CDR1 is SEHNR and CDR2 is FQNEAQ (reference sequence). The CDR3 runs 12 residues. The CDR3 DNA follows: TGTGCCAGCAGCACAGGGAATCAGCCCCAGCATTTT. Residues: CASSTGNQPQHF.

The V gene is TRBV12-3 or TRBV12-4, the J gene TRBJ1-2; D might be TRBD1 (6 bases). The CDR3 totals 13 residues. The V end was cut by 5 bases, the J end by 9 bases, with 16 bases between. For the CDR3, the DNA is TGTGCCAGCAGTGGACAGACCCTCAGCAGCTACACCTTC. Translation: CASSGQTLSSYTF.

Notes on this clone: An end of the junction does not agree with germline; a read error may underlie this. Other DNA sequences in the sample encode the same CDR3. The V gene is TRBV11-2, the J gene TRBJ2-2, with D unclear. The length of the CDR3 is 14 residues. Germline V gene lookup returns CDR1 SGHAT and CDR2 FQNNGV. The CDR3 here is CASSLDRRTGELFF. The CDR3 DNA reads TGTGCCAGCAGCCTAGATCGCAGGACCGGGGAGCTGTTTTTT. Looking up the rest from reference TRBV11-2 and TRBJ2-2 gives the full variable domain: EAGVAQSPRYKIIEKRQSVAFWCNPISGHATLYWYQQILGQGPKLLIQFQNNGVVDDSQLPKDRFSAERLKGVDSTLKIQPAKLEDSAVYLCASSLDRRTGELFFGEGSRLTVL.

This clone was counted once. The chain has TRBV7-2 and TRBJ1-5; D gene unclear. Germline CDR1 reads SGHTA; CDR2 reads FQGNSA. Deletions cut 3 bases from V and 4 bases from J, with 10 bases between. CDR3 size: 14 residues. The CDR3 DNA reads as TGTGCCAGCAGCTTCGCTGGCAGAAATCAGCCCCAGCATTTT. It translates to CASSFAGRNQPQHF.

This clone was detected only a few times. CDR3 residues: CASSGGAGGRTEAFF. CDR3 sequence (DNA): TGTGCCAGCAGCGGAGGGGCAGGGGGAAGAACTGAAGCTTTCTTT. The rearrangement links TRBV3-1 (or the pseudogene TRBV3-2) to TRBJ1-1; 7 bases are a match to TRBD1. This CDR3 contains 15 residues. J gave up 5 bases and V 5 bases, and 11 bases lay outside the gene matches. The germline V gene encodes CDR1 LGHDT and CDR2 YNNKEL (reference sequence).